This T cell receptor beta chain derives from a study of HIV-infected patients and healthy controls (TCRdb year 2014). Background on the whole study: Whether deep TCR repertoire sequencing of small blood samples from HIV patients could capture immune perturbation and reconstitution was tested in the study. General conclusions and limits of the study: Only sixteen HIV-infected individuals were processed, which the authors considered a major limit on how widely the findings apply. Size-matched repertoire data did not replicate the apparent post-therapy recovery of the Gini index in HIV-infected patients. HIV-associated CDR3s exhibited a significant reduction in frequency during therapy, whereas CMV-associated CDR3s exhibited no significant change, although the majority increased in frequency. The pairing of alpha and beta chains was not determined in the samples. MAIT cell alpha-chain CDR3s were found at high frequency in healthy controls but were severely depleted in HIV+ repertoires. Comparisons were complicated by unequal numbers of distinct sequences between patients and controls, and rare events from HIV-infected data were overweighted by size-matching. More CDR3s were shared between individuals among healthy controls than among HIV+ patients, as measured by Jaccard index and by the count of highly shared sequences. HIV-infected repertoires had significantly higher mean Gini indices than controls, possibly reflecting oligoclonality. The study cohorts differed slightly in age and sex profile, but those differences did not account for the observed differences in diversity. Eight alpha and eight beta V genes showed significantly different mean usage between HIV-infected patients and controls. In the study, no determination of donor HLA types was made. Healthy control repertoires showed roughly threefold more distinct CDR3s and higher Shannon diversity than untreated HIV+ repertoires. The use of whole blood limited sequencing depth and precluded separation of the dynamics of distinct T-cell subpopulations.

This clonotype was found many times. Its antigen has not been determined. No quality values exist for individual bases; no much larger clone is one base distant. Reverse transcription of about 550 ng RNA was performed with SuperScript III using primers directed against the alpha and beta constant regions. Alpha and beta chain libraries were generated separately via chain-specific third strand synthesis with multiplexing indices. The protocol used a single primer pair to amplify all rearrangements within a chain, which avoided primer bias, and attached molecular barcodes to each cDNA molecule. T4 RNA Ligase 1 joined purified cDNA to a 5' RACE adapter that carried a random hexamer and the SP2 sequencing primer site. Second strand synthesis was primed from the SP2 site with Phusion polymerase, using slow temperature ramps to favor optimal annealing. The 12-nucleotide barcode on each molecule comprised two random hexamer sequences, both introduced before amplification and concatenated. A short first PCR added P5 and P7 adapter elements plus a second index, followed by a 23-cycle amplification PCR with P5s and P7 primers. Libraries received 25 to 35 PCR cycles in total, were quantified on a Qubit, sized on a Bioanalyzer, and diluted to 4 nM. The normalized libraries were sequenced on an Illumina MiSeq using 2 x 250 paired-end kits. Reverse transcription reactions underwent purification over MinElute columns, with elution into 10 ul Tris-Cl. The adapter ligations were run for around 23 hours at 16 degrees C, and AMPure XP beads at a 1:1 ratio were afterwards used to clean them. In the original analysis: A modified Decombinator processed the demultiplexed FASTQ files and output V, J, insert and barcode information. Any sequence that shared a barcode yet differed from the dominant sequence was discarded as an error, and the number of original cDNA molecules was estimated by counting barcodes clustered at Levenshtein distance 3. The R packages ineq, vegan, igraph and RCytoscape were used for downstream analyses, with IMGT nomenclature and CDR3 definitions applied. The authors computed V gene usage over distinct sequences and counted each TCR a single time to avoid skew from clonal expansion. Unique CDR3 amino acid sequences within a donor were connected in similarity networks whenever two sequences differed by a single Levenshtein edit. In the repertoires, a search was made for a compiled set of published HIV-specific CDR3s (more than 90 alpha, approximately 770 beta) and CMV-specific CDR3s (fewer than 14 alpha, 250 to 300 beta). Random subsampling to size-matched repertoires showed patients' decreased diversity was not caused by their lower sequence numbers. The public reads were reanalyzed by TCRdb: fastp trimming at Q25, MiXCR alignment, in-frame beta chains only. CDR3 protein sequences are deduplicated, and each keeps its most common genes and DNA. The authors' filters were not applied to this entry. Recorded for this sample are roughly 13,000 distinct CDR3 sequences; about a tenth of them occurred a single time. In total, the top ten clones hold about 6.9% of the sample.

Whole blood was used without cell fractionation, so the repertoire reflected all unsorted peripheral T cells. Ten uninfected healthy donors were sampled as controls, four of whom were sampled twice roughly three months apart. For RNA extraction, around 2.5 ml of peripheral blood was drawn into Tempus tubes. The TURBO-DNase kit was used to remove leftover genomic DNA, and GLOBINclear was used to deplete globin mRNA. The receptor's source is an adult in good health. Material: blood.

The encoded CDR3 is CATSRRDSGMDEQYF. The DNA is as follows: TGTGCCACCAGCAGAAGGGACTCGGGCATGGACGAGCAGTACTTC. The rearrangement joined TRBV15 to TRBJ2-7; the D region possibly corresponds to TRBD2 (6 bases align). V was cut back by 2 bases and J by 5 bases, leaving a gap of 16 bases between them. Via the germline V gene (reference sequence), CDR1 is LNHNV and CDR2 YYDKDF. From the cysteine through the phenylalanine, the CDR3 covers 15 amino acids. The retained sequence is limited to the CDR3, 45 bases, with the frame set at the first base.